This TCR beta chain was retrieved from a study of T-cell memory formation after mild COVID-19. Germline values: CDR1 KGHSH, CDR2 LQKENI. V was shortened by 5 bases and J by 8 bases, with 13 bases between the two germline ends. The CDR3 length is 14 residues. Using its own MiXCR run on the 5' RACE reads, TCRdb lists one record per CDR3 protein. The sample has about 430,000 distinct CDR3 sequences, more than 15% seen once; the top ten hold under 25%. Input material: PBMCs or a T cell subset sorted from them (not recorded which). The chain carries TRBV18 and TRBJ1-6; TRBD1 might be the D (5 bases). This receptor was taken from a man younger than 30 who had mild COVID-19 (a few samples of this study predate the infection). Cell type and time point are not known. The DNA of the CDR3 is TGTGCCAGCTCAACCGGGACGACTGATTCACCCCTCCACTTT. Translating gives CASSTGTTDSPLHF.